This record covers a single TCR beta chain. Its cognate antigen is unknown. The data are from a study of brain T cells in children with intractable seizures. The study's findings and limits: Viral specificity was inferred only from CDR3 similarity; HCMV serostatus was unknown.

Surgery cases with the highest brain T cell transcript signatures were chosen for sequencing. At least one anti-epileptic drug was given before surgery. Trimming removed 4 bases from V and 4 bases from J; junction bases left unmatched: 11. The CDR3 totals 16 residues. Germline values: CDR1 MNHEY, CDR2 SVGAGI. TCRdb's copy holds only in-frame clones and misses some; the assay was immunoSEQ multiplex PCR. Of 80,000 or so clones listed, around 93% were seen once; the top ten hold over 1.5%. The origin of this receptor is a boy under two years old with tuberous sclerosis and intractable seizures. This chain links TRBV6-5 with TRBJ2-7; 9 bases fit TRBD1. The source was peripheral blood, collected at surgery. The CDR3 sequence: CASSLTGQGRIYEQYF. Here the CDR3 DNA reads TGTGCCAGCAGTTTAACCGGACAGGGGAGAATATACGAGCAGTACTTC.